This TCR beta chain was identified during a study of T cells in tuberculosis. This sample's time point: new active TB diagnosis, blood taken before or within 7 days of starting treatment. CDR1 is SEHNR and CDR2 is FQNEAQ in the germline V gene (reference sequence). The CDR3 sequence is 15 residues long. Between the trimmed V and J ends, which lost 4 bases and 6 bases, there was a span of 13 bases. TCRdb's copy holds only in-frame clones and misses some; the assay was immunoSEQ multiplex PCR. Of tens of thousands of clones in the sample, just over 90% were seen once. The material sequenced was PBMCs, taken at tuberculosis diagnosis. The sequence was obtained from an adult with tuberculosis. Some clones in this sample may be carry-over from other donors' samples. The V and J genes are TRBV7-9 and TRBJ1-6, with D possibly matching TRBD1 (6 bases). CDR3 in DNA: TGTGCCAGCAGCTCCTATACAGGGTTTAATTCACCCCTCCACTTT. Translated: CASSSYTGFNSPLHF.